The TCR beta chain under discussion was sequenced for a study of Ad26.COV2.S vaccination and SARS-CoV-2 variants. Clones were read by immunoSEQ multiplex PCR, and TCRdb kept only the in-frame ones, dropping some. Here the sample spans roughly 270,000 clones, around 87% being singletons. Findings of the study overall: Substantial breadth in spike-specific CD8+ and CD4+ T cell responses was reportedly seen after vaccination. TCR breadth and depth analyses may have underestimated total T cell responses. Non-spike TCR breadth was similar in vaccine and placebo recipients.

Stated treatment: 15 to 20 received Ad26.COV2.S at low or high dose, single or two shots; roughly five received placebo; per-sample allocation not given. On day 63 after the first injection, vaccine and placebo recipients gave samples. About this clone: Its target is unknown.

Germline values: CDR1 SGHRS, CDR2 YFSETQ. Between the trimmed V and J ends, which lost 5 bases and 5 bases, there was a span of 10 bases. The CDR3 runs to 13 residues. This specimen consisted of peripheral blood, obtained in a trial of Ad26.COV2.S vaccine versus placebo. The receptor comes from a person aged 18-60 years who received the Ad26.COV2.S COVID-19 vaccine or a placebo. The J gene is TRBJ1-4, the V gene TRBV5-1; the D is unclear. CDR3 loop: CASRTTENEKLFF. The CDR3 DNA reads as TGCGCCAGCAGGACGACGGAGAATGAAAAACTGTTTTTT.